This TCR beta chain was documented in a study of cytomegalovirus exposure and HLA in healthy donors. Findings of the study overall: The likely origin of a cluster of highly shared sequence variants was a sequencing artifact. The CMV antigen specificity of three CMV-associated chains was confirmed through in vitro analysis. The study dropped some indistinguishable V segments, TRBV6-2 and TRBV6-3 among them. Earlier analysis found most TCR beta V segments productive about 90% or about 30% of the time.

The CDR3 spans 14 residues. V was clipped by 2 bases and J by 2 bases, with 12 bases between them. Germline loops: CDR1 GTSNPN, CDR2 SVGIG (reference sequence). PCR was performed using 60 Vbeta and 13 Jbeta primers. Sequencing used immunoSEQ multiplex PCR; TCRdb keeps in-frame clones, though not all of them. Of 90,000 or so clones listed, around four fifths are singletons. As to this clone: Its antigen is undetermined.

V usage is TRBV30 and J usage is TRBJ1-2; D unresolved. The sequence came from a man aged 30 to 45 in good health and CMV-seropositive. Material for sequencing was PBMCs. The CDR3 here is CAWSPPTENYGYTF. DNA for the CDR3: TGTGCCTGGAGTCCCCCTACAGAGAACTATGGCTACACCTTC. Complete variable domain (other parts from reference TRBV30 and TRBJ1-2): SQTIHQWPATLVQPVGSPLSLECTVEGTSNPNLYWYRQAAGRGLQLLFYSVGIGQISSEVPQNLSASRPQDRQFILSSKKLLLSDSGFYLCAWSPPTENYGYTFGSGTRLTVV.